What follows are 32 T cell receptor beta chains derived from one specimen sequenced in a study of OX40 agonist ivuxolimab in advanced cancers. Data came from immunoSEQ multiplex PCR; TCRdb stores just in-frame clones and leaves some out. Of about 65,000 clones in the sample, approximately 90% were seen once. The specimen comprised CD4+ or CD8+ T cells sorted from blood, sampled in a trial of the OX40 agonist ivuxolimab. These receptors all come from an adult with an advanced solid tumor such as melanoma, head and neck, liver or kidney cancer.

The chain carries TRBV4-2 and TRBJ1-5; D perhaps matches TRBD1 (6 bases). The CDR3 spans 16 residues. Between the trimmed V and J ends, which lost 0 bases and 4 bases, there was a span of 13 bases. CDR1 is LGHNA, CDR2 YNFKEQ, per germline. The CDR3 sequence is CASSQDWSRGNQPQHF. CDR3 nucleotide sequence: TGTGCCAGCAGCCAAGATTGGAGCAGGGGTAATCAGCCCCAGCATTTT.

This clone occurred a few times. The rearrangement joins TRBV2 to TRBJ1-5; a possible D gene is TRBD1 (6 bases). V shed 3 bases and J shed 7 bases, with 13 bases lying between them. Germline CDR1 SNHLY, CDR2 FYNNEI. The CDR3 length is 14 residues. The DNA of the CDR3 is TGTGCCAGCAGTGAGGAGGGGGGCGCACAGCCCCAGCATTTT. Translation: CASSEEGGAQPQHF. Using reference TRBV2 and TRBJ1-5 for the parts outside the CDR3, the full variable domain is EPEVTQTPSHQVTQMGQEVILRCVPISNHLYFYWYRQILGQKVEFLVSFYNNEISEKSEIFDDQFSVERPDGSNFTLKIRSTKLEDSAMYFCASSEEGGAQPQHFGDGTRLSIL.

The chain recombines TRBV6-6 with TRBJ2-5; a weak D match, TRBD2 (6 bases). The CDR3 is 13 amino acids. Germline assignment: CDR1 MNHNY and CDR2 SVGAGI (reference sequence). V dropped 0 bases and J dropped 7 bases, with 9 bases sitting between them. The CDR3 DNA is TGTGCCAGCAGTTACTCGGAGGGTGGGACCCAGTACTTC. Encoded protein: CASSYSEGGTQYF.

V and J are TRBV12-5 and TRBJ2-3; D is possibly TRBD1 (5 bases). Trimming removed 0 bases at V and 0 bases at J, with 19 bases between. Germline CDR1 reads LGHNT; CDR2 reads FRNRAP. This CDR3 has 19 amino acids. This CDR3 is CASGLVLFPGRESTDTQYF. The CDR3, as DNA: TGTGCTAGTGGTTTGGTACTCTTTCCAGGGCGCGAAAGCACAGATACGCAGTATTTT. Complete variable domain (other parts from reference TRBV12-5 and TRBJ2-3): DARVTQTPRHKVTEMGQEVTMRCQPILGHNTVFWYRQTMMQGLELLAYFRNRAPLDDSGMPKDRFSAEMPDATLATLKIQPSEPRDSAVYFCASGLVLFPGRESTDTQYFGPGTRLTVL.

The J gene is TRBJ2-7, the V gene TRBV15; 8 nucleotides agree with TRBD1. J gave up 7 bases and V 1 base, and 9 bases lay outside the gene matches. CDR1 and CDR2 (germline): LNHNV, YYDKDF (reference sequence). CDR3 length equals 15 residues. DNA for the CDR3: TGTGCCACCAGCAGAGGTGGACAGGGCATTAAAGAGCAGTACTTC. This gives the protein CATSRGGQGIKEQYF.

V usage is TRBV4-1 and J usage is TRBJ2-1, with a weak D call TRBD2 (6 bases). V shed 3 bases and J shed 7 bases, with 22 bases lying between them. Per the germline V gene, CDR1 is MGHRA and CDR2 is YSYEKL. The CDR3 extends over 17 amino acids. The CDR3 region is CASSQVAGTRTLNEQFF. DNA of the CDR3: TGCGCCAGCAGCCAGGTTGCCGGGACTCGTACACTTAATGAGCAGTTCTTC.

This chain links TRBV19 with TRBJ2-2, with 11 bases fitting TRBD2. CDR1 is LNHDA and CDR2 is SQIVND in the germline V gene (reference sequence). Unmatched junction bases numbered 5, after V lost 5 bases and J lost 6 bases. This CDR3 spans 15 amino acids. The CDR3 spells CASSGVSGGAGELFF. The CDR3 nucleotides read TGTGCCAGTAGTGGTGTTAGCGGGGGGGCCGGGGAGCTGTTTTTT.

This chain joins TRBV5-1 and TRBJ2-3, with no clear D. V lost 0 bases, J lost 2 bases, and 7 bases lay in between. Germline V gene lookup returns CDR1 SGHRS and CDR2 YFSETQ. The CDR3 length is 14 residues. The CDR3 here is CASSLGHYTDTQYF. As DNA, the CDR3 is TGCGCCAGCAGCTTGGGACACTACACAGATACGCAGTATTTT. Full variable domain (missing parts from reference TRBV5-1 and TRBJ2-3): KAGVTQTPRYLIKTRGQQVTLSCSPISGHRSVSWYQQTPGQGLQFLFEYFSETQRNKGNFPGRFSGRQFSNSRSEMNVSTLELGDSALYLCASSLGHYTDTQYFGPGTRLTVL.

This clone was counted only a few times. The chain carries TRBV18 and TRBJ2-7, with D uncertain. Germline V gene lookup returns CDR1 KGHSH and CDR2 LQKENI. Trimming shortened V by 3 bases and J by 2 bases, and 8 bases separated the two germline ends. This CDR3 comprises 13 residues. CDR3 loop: CASSPAGTYEQYF. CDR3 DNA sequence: TGTGCCAGCTCACCGGCAGGCACCTACGAGCAGTACTTC.

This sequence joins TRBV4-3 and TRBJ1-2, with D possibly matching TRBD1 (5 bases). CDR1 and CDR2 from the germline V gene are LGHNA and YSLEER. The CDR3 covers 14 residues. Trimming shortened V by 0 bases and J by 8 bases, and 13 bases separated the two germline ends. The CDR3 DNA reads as TGCGCCAGCAGCCAAGATCGGGGGTTTTGGGGCTACACCTTC. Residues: CASSQDRGFWGYTF.

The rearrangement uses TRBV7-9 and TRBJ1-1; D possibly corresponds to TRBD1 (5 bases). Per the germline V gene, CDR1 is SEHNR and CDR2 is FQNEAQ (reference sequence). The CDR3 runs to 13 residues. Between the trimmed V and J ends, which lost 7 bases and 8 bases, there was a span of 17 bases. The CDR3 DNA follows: TGTGCCAGCACAGGTAGCGGCGGGGCCGAAGCTTTCTTT. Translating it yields CASTGSGGAEAFF. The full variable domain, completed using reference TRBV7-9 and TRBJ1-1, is DTGVSQNPRHKITKRGQNVTFRCDPISEHNRLYWYRQTLGQGPEFLTYFQNEAQLEKSRLLSDRFSAERPKGSFSTLEIQRTEQGDSAMYLCASTGSGGAEAFFGQGTRLTVV.

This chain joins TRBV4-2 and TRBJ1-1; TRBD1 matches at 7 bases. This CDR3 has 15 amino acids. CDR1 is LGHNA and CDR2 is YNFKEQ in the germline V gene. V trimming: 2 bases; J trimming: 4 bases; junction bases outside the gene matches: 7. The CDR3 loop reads CASSQPTGVGTEAFF. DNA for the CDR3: TGTGCCAGCAGCCAACCTACAGGGGTGGGCACTGAAGCTTTCTTT.

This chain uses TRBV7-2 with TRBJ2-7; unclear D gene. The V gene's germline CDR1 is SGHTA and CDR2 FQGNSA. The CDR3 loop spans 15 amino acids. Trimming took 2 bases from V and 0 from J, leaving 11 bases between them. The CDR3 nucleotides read TGTGCCAGCAGCTTAAGGACGGTCCACTCCTACGAGCAGTACTTC. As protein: CASSLRTVHSYEQYF. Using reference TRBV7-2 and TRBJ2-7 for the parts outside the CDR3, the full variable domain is GAGVSQSPSNKVTEKGKDVELRCDPISGHTALYWYRQSLGQGLEFLIYFQGNSAPDKSGLPSDRFSAERTGGSVSTLTIQRTQQEDSAVYLCASSLRTVHSYEQYFGPGTRLTVT.

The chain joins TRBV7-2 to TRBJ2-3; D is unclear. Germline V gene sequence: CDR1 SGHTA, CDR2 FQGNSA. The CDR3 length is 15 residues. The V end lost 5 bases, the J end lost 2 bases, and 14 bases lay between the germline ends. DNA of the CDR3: TGTGCCAGCAGCCCCGGGTACCTGCTCACAGATACGCAGTATTTT. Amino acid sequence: CASSPGYLLTDTQYF. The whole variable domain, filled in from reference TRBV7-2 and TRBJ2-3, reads GAGVSQSPSNKVTEKGKDVELRCDPISGHTALYWYRQSLGQGLEFLIYFQGNSAPDKSGLPSDRFSAERTGGSVSTLTIQRTQQEDSAVYLCASSPGYLLTDTQYFGPGTRLTVL.

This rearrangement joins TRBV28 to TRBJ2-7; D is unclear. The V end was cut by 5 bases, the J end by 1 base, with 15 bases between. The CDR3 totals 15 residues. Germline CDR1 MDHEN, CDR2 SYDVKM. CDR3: CASSGLSPRSYEQYF. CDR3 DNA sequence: TGTGCCAGCAGTGGGCTTAGTCCAAGATCCTACGAGCAGTACTTC.

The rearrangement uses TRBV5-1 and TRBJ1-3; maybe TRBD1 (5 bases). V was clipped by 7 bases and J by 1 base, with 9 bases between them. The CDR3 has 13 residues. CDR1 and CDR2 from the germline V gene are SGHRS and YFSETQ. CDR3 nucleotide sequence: TGCGCCAGCCGGGAGGGGTCTGGAAACACCATATATTTT. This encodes CASREGSGNTIYF. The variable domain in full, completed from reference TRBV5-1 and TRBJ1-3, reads KAGVTQTPRYLIKTRGQQVTLSCSPISGHRSVSWYQQTPGQGLQFLFEYFSETQRNKGNFPGRFSGRQFSNSRSEMNVSTLELGDSALYLCASREGSGNTIYFGEGSWLTVV.

The CDR3 protein is CASSPGGPSSTDTQYF. The CDR3 coding sequence is TGTGCCAGCAGCCCAGGGGGTCCCTCTAGCACAGATACGCAGTATTTT. The J gene is TRBJ2-3, the V gene TRBV5-4; 7 positions match TRBD1. Germline lookup yields CDR1 SGHNT and CDR2 YYREEE (reference sequence). V trimming: 4 bases; J trimming: 0 bases; junction bases outside the gene matches: 8. There are 16 residues in the CDR3.

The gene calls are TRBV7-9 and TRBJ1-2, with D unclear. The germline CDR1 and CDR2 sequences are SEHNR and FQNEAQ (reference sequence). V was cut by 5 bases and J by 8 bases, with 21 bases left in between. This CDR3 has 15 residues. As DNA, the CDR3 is TGTGCCAGCAGCACAGATTCGGGTCCCGAACTGGGCTACACCTTC. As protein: CASSTDSGPELGYTF.

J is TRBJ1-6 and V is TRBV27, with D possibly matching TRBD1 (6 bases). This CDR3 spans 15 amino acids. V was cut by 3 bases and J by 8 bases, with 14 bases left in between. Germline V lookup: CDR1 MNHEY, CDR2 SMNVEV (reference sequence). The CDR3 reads CASSFGQRGYSPLHF. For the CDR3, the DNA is TGTGCCAGCAGTTTCGGACAGCGCGGATATTCACCCCTCCACTTT.

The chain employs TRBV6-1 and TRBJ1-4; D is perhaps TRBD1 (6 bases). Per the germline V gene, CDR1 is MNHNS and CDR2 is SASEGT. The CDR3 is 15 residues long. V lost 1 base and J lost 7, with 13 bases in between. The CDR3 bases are TGTGCCAGCAGTGAAGGTGGGGGCTCGGGTGAAAAACTGTTTTTT. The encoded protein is CASSEGGGSGEKLFF.

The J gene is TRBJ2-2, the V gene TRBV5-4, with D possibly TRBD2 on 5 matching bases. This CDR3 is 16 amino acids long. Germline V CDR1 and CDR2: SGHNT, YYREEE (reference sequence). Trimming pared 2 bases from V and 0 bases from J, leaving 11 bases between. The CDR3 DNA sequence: TGTGCCAGCAGCTTTTATGGCGGGTCGAACACCGGGGAGCTGTTTTTT. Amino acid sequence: CASSFYGGSNTGELFF.

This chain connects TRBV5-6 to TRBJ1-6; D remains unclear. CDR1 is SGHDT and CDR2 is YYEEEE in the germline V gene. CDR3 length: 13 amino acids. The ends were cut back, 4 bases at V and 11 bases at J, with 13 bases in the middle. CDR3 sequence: CASSPSRWAPLHF. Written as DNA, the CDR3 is TGTGCCAGCAGCCCCAGTCGGTGGGCACCCCTCCACTTT.

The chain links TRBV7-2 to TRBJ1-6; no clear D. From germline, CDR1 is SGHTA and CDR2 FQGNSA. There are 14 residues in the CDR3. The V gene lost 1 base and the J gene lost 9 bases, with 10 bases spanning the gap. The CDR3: CASSLDGFTSPLHF. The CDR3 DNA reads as TGTGCCAGCAGCTTAGATGGCTTCACTTCACCCCTCCACTTT. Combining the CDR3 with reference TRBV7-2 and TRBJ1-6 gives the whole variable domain GAGVSQSPSNKVTEKGKDVELRCDPISGHTALYWYRQSLGQGLEFLIYFQGNSAPDKSGLPSDRFSAERTGGSVSTLTIQRTQQEDSAVYLCASSLDGFTSPLHFGNGTRLTVT.

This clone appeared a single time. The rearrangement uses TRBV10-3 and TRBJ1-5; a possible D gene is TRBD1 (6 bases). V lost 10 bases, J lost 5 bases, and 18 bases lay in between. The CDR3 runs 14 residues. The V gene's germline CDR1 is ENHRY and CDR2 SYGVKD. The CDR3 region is CATNRENGDQPQHF. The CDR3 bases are TGTGCCACCAACAGGGAGAACGGGGATCAGCCCCAGCATTTT.

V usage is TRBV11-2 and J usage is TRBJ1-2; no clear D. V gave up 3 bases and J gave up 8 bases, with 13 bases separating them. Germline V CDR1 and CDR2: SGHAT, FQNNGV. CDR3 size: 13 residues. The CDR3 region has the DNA TGTGCCAGCAGCTTCTCAGGAGGGCAAGGCTACACCTTC. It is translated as CASSFSGGQGYTF. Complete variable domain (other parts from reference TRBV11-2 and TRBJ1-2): EAGVAQSPRYKIIEKRQSVAFWCNPISGHATLYWYQQILGQGPKLLIQFQNNGVVDDSQLPKDRFSAERLKGVDSTLKIQPAKLEDSAVYLCASSFSGGQGYTFGSGTRLTVV.

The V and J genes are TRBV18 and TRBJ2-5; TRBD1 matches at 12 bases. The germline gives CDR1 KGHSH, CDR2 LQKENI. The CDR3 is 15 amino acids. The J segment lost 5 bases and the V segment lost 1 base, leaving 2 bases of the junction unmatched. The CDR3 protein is CASSPRDRGLETQYF. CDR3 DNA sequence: TGTGCCAGCTCACCACGGGACAGGGGGCTGGAGACCCAGTACTTC.

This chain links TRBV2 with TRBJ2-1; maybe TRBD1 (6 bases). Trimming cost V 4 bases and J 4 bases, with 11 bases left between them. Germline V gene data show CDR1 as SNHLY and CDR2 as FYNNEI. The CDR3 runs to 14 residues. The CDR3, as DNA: TGTGCCAGCAGTGGCGGACAGTTGTACAATGAGCAGTTCTTC. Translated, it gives CASSGGQLYNEQFF.

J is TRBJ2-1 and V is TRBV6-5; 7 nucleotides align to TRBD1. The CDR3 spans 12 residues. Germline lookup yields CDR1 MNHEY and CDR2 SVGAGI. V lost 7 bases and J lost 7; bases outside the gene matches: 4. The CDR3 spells CASINRGNEQFF. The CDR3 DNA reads TGTGCCAGCATTAACAGGGGTAATGAGCAGTTCTTC.

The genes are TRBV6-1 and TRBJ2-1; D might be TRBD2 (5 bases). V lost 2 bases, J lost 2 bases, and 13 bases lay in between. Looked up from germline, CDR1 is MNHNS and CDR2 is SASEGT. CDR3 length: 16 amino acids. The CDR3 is CASSEKVRVPYNEQFF. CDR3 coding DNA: TGTGCCAGCAGTGAAAAGGTGAGGGTCCCCTACAATGAGCAGTTCTTC.

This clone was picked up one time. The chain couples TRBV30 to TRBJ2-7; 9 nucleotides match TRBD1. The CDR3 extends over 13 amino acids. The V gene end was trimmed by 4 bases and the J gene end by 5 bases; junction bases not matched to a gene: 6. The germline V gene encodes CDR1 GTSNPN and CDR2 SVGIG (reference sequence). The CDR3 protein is CAWTGTGSNEQYF. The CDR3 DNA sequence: TGTGCCTGGACCGGGACAGGGTCCAACGAGCAGTACTTC. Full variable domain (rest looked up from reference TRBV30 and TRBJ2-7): SQTIHQWPATLVQPVGSPLSLECTVEGTSNPNLYWYRQAAGRGLQLLFYSVGIGQISSEVPQNLSASRPQDRQFILSSKKLLLSDSGFYLCAWTGTGSNEQYFGPGTRLTVT.

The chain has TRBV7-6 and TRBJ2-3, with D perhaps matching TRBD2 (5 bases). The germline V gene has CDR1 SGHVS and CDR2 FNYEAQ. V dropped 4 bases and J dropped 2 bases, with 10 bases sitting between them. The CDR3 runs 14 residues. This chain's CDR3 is CASSSREVTDTQYF. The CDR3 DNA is TGTGCCAGCAGCTCCCGGGAAGTCACAGATACGCAGTATTTT. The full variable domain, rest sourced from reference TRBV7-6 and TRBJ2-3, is GAGVSQSPRYKVTKRGQDVALRCDPISGHVSLYWYRQALGQGPEFLTYFNYEAQQDKSGLPNDRFSAERPEGSISTLTIQRTEQRDSAMYRCASSSREVTDTQYFGPGTRLTVL.

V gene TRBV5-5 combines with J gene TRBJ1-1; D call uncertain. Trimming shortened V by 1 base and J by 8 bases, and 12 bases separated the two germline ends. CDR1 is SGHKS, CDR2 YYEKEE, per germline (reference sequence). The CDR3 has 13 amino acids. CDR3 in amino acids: CASSLWKRPEAFF. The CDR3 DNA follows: TGTGCCAGCAGCTTGTGGAAACGGCCAGAAGCTTTCTTT.